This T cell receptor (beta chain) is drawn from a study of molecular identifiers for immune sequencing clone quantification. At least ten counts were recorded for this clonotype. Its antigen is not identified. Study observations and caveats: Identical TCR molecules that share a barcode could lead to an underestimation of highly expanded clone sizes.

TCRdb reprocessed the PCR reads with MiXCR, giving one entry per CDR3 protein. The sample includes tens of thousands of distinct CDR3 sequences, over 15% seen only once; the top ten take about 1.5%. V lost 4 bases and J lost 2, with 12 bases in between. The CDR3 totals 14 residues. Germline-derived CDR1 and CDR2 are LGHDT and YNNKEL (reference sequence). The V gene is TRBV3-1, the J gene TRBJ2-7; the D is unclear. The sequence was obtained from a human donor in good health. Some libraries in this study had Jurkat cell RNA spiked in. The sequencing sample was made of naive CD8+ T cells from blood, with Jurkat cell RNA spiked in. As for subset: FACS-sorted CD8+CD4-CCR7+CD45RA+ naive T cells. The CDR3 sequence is CASSPRAVAYEQYF. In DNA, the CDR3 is TGTGCCAGCAGCCCCCGGGCTGTAGCCTACGAGCAGTACTTC.